This is a list of T cell receptor beta chains from one sample in a study of PD-1 blockade in classical Hodgkin lymphoma. Assay used: immunoSEQ multiplex PCR; TCRdb lists only in-frame clones, some missing. The table records roughly 150,000 clones, under 85% of them present only once. Here the sequenced sample was peripheral blood mononuclear cells (PBMCs), taken before the second cycle of nivolumab. These receptors came from a human donor with classical Hodgkin lymphoma. The CDR3 runs from the conserved cysteine through the conserved F or W. Each record gives: V gene, clone size, J gene, D gene, CDR3 protein, CDR3 DNA. The D gene is left open where the match is weak. Clone size is given for some rows only: seen once, a few or many times, or a class if the clone is expanded.

>TRBV7-9|NA|TRBJ2-5|TRBD1
CATSQGAGAQETQYF
TGTGCCACATCCCAGGGGGCAGGGGCCCAAGAGACCCAGTACTTC
>TRBV7-2|NA|TRBJ2-7|TRBD1
CASSPQGALIYEQYF
TGTGCCAGCAGCCCGCAGGGGGCCCTAATCTACGAGCAGTACTTC
>TRBV9|once|TRBJ2-3|TRBD2
CASSVLRGGGLVDTQYF
TGTGCCAGCAGCGTACTACGGGGGGGCGGTCTGGTAGATACGCAGTATTTT
>TRBV5-4|NA|TRBJ2-1|NA
CASSWGAGVDLGNEQFF
TGTGCCAGCAGCTGGGGGGCGGGAGTGGATCTAGGCAATGAGCAGTTCTTC
>TRBV6-5|NA|TRBJ2-5|NA
CASSNYGGKETQYF
TGTGCCAGCAGTAACTACGGGGGTAAAGAGACCCAGTACTTC
>TRBV10-3|NA|TRBJ2-7|NA
CAIKDYGRDEQYF
TGTGCCATCAAAGACTACGGTCGGGACGAGCAGTACTTC
>TRBV28|NA|TRBJ1-2|NA
CASSDNYGYTF
TGTGCCAGCAGCGACAACTATGGCTACACCTTC
>TRBV28|NA|TRBJ2-2|NA
CASSLSGPRRRELFF
TGTGCCAGCAGTTTATCCGGACCCCGAAGGCGGGAGCTGTTTTTT
>TRBV4-3|NA|TRBJ2-7|NA
CASSQDPRSSSYEQYF
TGCGCCAGCAGCCAAGACCCACGCTCGAGCTCCTACGAGCAGTACTTC
>TRBV7-6|NA|TRBJ1-2|NA
CASSLGARNGYTF
TGTGCCAGCAGCTTAGGGGCTAGGAATGGCTACACCTTC
>TRBV28|few|TRBJ1-5|NA
CASSPRGEGSQPQHF
TGTGCCAGCAGCCCTAGGGGCGAGGGAAGTCAGCCCCAGCATTTT
>TRBV6-5|NA|TRBJ2-6|NA
CASSYDLSGANVLTF
TGTGCCAGCAGTTACGATCTTTCTGGGGCCAACGTCCTGACTTTC
>TRBV5-1|NA|TRBJ1-1|NA
CASSLRSMNTEAFF
TGCGCCAGCAGCTTGCGGTCCATGAACACTGAAGCTTTCTTT
>TRBV5-1|once|TRBJ1-4|NA
CASSLAVSGATNEKLFF
TGCGCCAGCAGCTTGGCGGTGTCTGGAGCAACTAATGAAAAACTGTTTTTT
>TRBV7-9|few|TRBJ2-7|NA
CASSFPRLAHYEQYF
TGTGCCAGCAGCTTTCCCCGACTGGCCCACTACGAGCAGTACTTC
>TRBV28|NA|TRBJ2-7|NA
CASSIRAVHHEQYF
TGTGCCAGCAGTATCCGGGCAGTTCACCACGAGCAGTACTTC
>TRBV4-2|NA|TRBJ2-4|TRBD2
CASSPTSGRQDKNIQYF
TGTGCCAGCAGCCCGACTAGCGGGAGGCAAGACAAAAACATTCAGTACTTC
>TRBV9|NA|TRBJ2-7|NA
CASSATSIPYEQYF
TGTGCCAGCAGCGCGACTAGTATACCCTACGAGCAGTACTTC
>TRBV4-1|NA|TRBJ1-1|NA
CASSPDRLMNTEAFF
TGCGCCAGCAGTCCCGACAGACTCATGAACACTGAAGCTTTCTTT
>TRBV19|NA|TRBJ1-1|NA
CASTRGPEAFF
TGTGCCAGTACTCGGGGGCCTGAAGCTTTCTTT
>TRBV6-5|once|TRBJ1-1|NA
CASSSLVTNTEAFF
TGTGCCAGCAGTTCTCTAGTCACGAACACTGAAGCTTTCTTT
>TRBV5-5|NA|TRBJ1-5|NA
CASSGVQGGQPQHF
TGTGCCAGCAGCGGGGTACAGGGCGGTCAGCCCCAGCATTTT
>TRBV2|few|TRBJ1-2|NA
CASSDPATPTGGYTF
TGTGCCAGCAGTGACCCCGCCACACCGACCGGTGGCTACACCTTC
>TRBV4-1|NA|TRBJ1-3|NA
CASSQPGALGGNTIYF
TGCGCCAGCAGCCAACCAGGGGCTTTAGGGGGAAACACCATATATTTT
>TRBV6-6|NA|TRBJ1-4|NA
CASSYFGEKLFF
TGTGCCAGCAGTTACTTCGGTGAAAAACTGTTTTTT